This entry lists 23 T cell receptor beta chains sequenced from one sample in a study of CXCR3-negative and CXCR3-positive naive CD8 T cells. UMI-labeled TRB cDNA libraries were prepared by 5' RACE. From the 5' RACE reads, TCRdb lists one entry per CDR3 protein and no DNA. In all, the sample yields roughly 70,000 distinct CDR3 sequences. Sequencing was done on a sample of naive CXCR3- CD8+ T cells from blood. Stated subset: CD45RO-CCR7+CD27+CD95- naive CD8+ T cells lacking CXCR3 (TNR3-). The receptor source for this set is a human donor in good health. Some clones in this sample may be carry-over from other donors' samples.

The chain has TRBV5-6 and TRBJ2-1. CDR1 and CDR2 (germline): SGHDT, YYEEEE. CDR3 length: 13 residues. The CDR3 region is CASSPDEYNEQFF.

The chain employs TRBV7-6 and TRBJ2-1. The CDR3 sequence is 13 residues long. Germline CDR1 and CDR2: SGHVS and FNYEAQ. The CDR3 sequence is CASSLARLYEQFF. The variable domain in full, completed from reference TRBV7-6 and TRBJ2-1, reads GAGVSQSPRYKVTKRGQDVALRCDPISGHVSLYWYRQALGQGPEFLTYFNYEAQQDKSGLPNDRFSAERPEGSISTLTIQRTEQRDSAMYRCASSLARLYEQFFGPGTRLTVL.

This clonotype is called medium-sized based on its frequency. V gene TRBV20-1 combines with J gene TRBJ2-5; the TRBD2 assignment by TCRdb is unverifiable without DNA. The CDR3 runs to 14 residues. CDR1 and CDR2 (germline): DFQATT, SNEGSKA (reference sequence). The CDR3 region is CSARSGGAAETQYF.

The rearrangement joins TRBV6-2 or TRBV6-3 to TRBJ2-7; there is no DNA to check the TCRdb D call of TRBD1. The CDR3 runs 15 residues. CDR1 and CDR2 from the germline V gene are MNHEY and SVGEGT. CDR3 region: CASSLLTRATYEEYF.

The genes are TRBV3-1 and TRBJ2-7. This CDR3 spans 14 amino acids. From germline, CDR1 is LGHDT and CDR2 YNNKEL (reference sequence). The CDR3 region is CASSQDLDSYEQYF.

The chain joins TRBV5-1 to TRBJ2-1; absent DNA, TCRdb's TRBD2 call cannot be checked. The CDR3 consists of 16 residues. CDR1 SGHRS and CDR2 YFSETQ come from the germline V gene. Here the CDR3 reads CASSPGLAGVGNEQFF.

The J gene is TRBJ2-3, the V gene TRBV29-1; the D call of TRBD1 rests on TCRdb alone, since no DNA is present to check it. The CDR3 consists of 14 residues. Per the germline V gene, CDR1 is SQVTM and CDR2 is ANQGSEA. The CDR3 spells CSVPGQGFTDTQYF.

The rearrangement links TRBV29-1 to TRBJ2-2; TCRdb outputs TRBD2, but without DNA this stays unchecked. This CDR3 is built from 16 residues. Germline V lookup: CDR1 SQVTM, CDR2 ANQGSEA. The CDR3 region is CSVEGSGRGPIGELFF.

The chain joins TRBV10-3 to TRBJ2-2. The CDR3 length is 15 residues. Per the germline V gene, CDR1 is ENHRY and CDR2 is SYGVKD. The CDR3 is CAISTLLEETGELFF.

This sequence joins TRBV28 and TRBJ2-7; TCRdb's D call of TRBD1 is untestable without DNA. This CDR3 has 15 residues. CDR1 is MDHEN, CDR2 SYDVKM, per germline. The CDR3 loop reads CASMKKGLLWDEQYF.

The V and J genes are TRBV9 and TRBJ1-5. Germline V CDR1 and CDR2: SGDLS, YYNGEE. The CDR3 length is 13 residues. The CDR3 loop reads CASSRRDNQPQHF. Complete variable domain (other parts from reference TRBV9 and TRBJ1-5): DSGVTQTPKHLITATGQRVTLRCSPRSGDLSVYWYQQSLDQGLQFLIQYYNGEERAKGNILERFSAQQFPDLHSELNLSSLELGDSALYFCASSRRDNQPQHFGDGTRLSIL.

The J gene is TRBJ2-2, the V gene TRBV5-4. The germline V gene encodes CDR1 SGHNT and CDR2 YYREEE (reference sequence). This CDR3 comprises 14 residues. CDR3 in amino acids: CASSLASETGELFF. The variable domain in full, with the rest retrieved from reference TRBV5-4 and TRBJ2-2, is ETGVTQSPTHLIKTRGQQVTLRCSSQSGHNTVSWYQQALGQGPQFIFQYYREEENGRGNFPPRFSGLQFPNYSSELNVNALELDDSALYLCASSLASETGELFFGEGSRLTVL.

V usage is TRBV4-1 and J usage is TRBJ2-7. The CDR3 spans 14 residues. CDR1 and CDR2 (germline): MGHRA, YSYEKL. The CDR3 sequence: CASSQDGRPYEQYF.

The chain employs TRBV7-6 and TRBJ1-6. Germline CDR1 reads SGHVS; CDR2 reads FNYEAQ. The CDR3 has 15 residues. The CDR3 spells CASSADRSYNSPLHF.

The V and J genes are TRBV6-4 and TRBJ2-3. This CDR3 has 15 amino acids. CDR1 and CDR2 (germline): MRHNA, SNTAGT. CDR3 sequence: CASSEGVAETDTQYF.

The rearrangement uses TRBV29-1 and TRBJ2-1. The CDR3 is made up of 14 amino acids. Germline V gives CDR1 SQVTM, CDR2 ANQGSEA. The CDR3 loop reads CSVVVESSYNEQFF.

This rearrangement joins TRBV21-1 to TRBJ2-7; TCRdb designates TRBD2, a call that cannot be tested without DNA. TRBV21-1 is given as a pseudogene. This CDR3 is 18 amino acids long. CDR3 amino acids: CASSKEVTSGTLSYEQYF.

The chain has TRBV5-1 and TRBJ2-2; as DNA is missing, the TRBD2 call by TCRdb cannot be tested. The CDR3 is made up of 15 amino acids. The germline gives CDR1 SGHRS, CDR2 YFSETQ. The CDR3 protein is CASSLLAGDTGELFF.

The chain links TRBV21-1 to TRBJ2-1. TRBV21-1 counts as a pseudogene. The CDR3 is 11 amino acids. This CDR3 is CASSKVAEQFF.

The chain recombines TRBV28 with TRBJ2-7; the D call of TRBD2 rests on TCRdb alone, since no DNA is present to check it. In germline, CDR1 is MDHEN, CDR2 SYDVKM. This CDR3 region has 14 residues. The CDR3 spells CASSLAGSKSGQYF.

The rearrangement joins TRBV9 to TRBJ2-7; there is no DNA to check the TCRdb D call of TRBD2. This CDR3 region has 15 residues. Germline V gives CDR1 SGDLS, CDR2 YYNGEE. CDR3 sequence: CASSASPSGAYEQYF.

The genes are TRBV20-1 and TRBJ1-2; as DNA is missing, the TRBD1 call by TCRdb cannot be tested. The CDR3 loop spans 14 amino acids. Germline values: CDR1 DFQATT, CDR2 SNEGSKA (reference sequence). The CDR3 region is CSAPAGAPNYGYTF.

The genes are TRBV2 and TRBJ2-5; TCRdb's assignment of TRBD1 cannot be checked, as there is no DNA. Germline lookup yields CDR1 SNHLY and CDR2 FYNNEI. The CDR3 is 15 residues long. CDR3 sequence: CASIEDRRLEETQYF. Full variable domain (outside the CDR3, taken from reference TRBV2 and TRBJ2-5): EPEVTQTPSHQVTQMGQEVILRCVPISNHLYFYWYRQILGQKVEFLVSFYNNEISEKSEIFDDQFSVERPDGSNFTLKIRSTKLEDSAMYFCASIEDRRLEETQYFGPGTRLLVL.